This T cell receptor (beta chain) derives from a study of shared clonotypes between healthy human individuals. The germline V gene has CDR1 LNHDA and CDR2 SQIVND (reference sequence). This CDR3 region has 16 residues. Between the trimmed V and J ends, which lost 7 bases and 2 bases, there was a span of 18 bases. General study findings and limits: A handful of donors shared around 5% of their naive CD4 clonotypes. Read depth was anticipated to influence clonotype sharing among donors.

The protocol was immunoSEQ multiplex PCR, while the TCRdb copy is restricted to in-frame clones and leaves out a portion. The data hold some 2,400,000 clones, with around 95% observed a single time. Remarks on this clone: Its target is not known.

The source material was naive CD4+ T cells sorted from blood. Subset of the sample: CD45RA+ positively selected. The genes are TRBV19 and TRBJ1-5, with a possible D match to TRBD1 (6 bases). The clonotype comes from a man aged 18 to 35 in good health. The CDR3 DNA is TGTGCCAGTAATGTAGGGGGTGGGGCTGGCAATCAGCCCCAGCATTTT. It specifies CASNVGGGAGNQPQHF.